Presented here are 27 T cell receptor beta chains from one specimen sequenced in a study of CD8 T cells in ankylosing spondylitis. Using its own MiXCR run on the 5' RACE reads, TCRdb lists one record per CDR3 protein. The repertoire has a few hundred thousand distinct CDR3 sequences, 20% of them found once; the top ten carry roughly 3.4%. Material: blood, either unsorted or a sorted T cell fraction (not recorded which). The receptors come from a female donor with ankylosing spondylitis or in good health (not recorded which).

J is TRBJ2-5 and V is TRBV12-3 or TRBV12-4; possibly TRBD1 or TRBD2 for D (7 bases each). The CDR3 has 18 amino acids. Trimming removed 6 bases at V and 2 bases at J, with 25 bases between. The DNA of the CDR3 is TGTGCCAGCAGCCCTCAGGGGGGGGGAGGGCCCATACAAGAGACCCAGTACTTC. Amino acid sequence: CASSPQGGGGPIQETQYF.

This clonotype was seen a handful of times. The gene calls are TRBV5-1 and TRBJ2-1, with 8 bases fitting TRBD2. The V gene's germline CDR1 is SGHRS and CDR2 YFSETQ. V lost 0 bases to trimming and J lost 2 bases; unmatched junction nucleotides: 1. This CDR3 contains 15 residues. The CDR3 here is CASSLVREAYNEQFF. The CDR3 DNA sequence: TGCGCCAGCAGCTTGGTGCGGGAGGCCTACAATGAGCAGTTCTTC.

The chain joins TRBV5-1 to TRBJ1-1; D uncertain. CDR3 length: 13 amino acids. Germline-derived CDR1 and CDR2 are SGHRS and YFSETQ. V lost 0 bases to trimming and J lost 4 bases, with 7 bases between them. The CDR3 is CASSLASATEAFF. DNA of the CDR3: TGCGCCAGCAGCTTGGCCTCGGCCACTGAAGCTTTCTTT.

This clonotype occurred many times. The chain uses TRBV12-3 or TRBV12-4 and TRBJ1-5, with D tentatively TRBD1 (6 bases). The CDR3 totals 14 residues. Trimming pared 6 bases from V and 4 bases from J, leaving 13 bases between. CDR3 amino acids: CASRLDSLNQPQHF. DNA for the CDR3: TGTGCCAGCAGACTGGACAGCCTTAATCAGCCCCAGCATTTT.

V is TRBV19 and J is TRBJ2-7; D unclear. Per germline, CDR1 LNHDA and CDR2 SQIVND (reference sequence). Deletions cut 6 bases from V and 2 bases from J, with 14 bases between. The CDR3 totals 14 residues. In DNA, the CDR3 is TGTGCCAGTAGCCGGACCCTCCCCGCCTACGAGCAGTACTTC. Residues: CASSRTLPAYEQYF.

The CDR3 DNA reads as TGTGCCAGCAGTCCATCGCGAGGGACATCTGGGGCCAACGTCCTGACTTTC. Its protein is CASSPSRGTSGANVLTF. This chain connects TRBV28 to TRBJ2-6; D possibly corresponds to TRBD1 (6 bases). Germline V gives CDR1 MDHEN, CDR2 SYDVKM. The CDR3 consists of 17 residues. Between the trimmed V and J ends, which lost 5 bases and 1 base, there was a span of 15 bases. Filled out from reference TRBV28 and TRBJ2-6, the complete variable domain reads DVKVTQSSRYLVKRTGEKVFLECVQDMDHENMFWYRQDPGLGLRLIYFSYDVKMKEKGDIPEGYSVSREKKERFSLILESASTNQTSMYLCASSPSRGTSGANVLTFGAGSRLTVL.

The rearrangement uses TRBV7-2 and TRBJ1-1; TRBD1 is a possible D gene (5 bases). V was pared by 5 bases and J by 4 bases, with 14 bases between. Germline loops: CDR1 SGHTA, CDR2 FQGNSA. The CDR3 sequence is 14 residues long. The CDR3 bases are TGTGCCAGCAGCCGGAGGGGAGAGAGCACTGAAGCTTTCTTT. It yields the protein CASSRRGESTEAFF.

The chain recombines TRBV4-3 with TRBJ2-1; D not certain. Germline V gene sequence: CDR1 LGHNA, CDR2 YSLEER. The V gene lost 4 bases and the J gene lost 4 bases, with 14 bases spanning the gap. CDR3 length equals 15 residues. The CDR3 DNA sequence: TGCGCCAGCAGCCGCGTGGGTGAGGCGTACAATGAGCAGTTCTTC. The encoded protein is CASSRVGEAYNEQFF.

This clonotype showed up just a few times. The J gene is TRBJ2-5, the V gene TRBV14, with D possibly being TRBD1 (5 bases). V was cut by 4 bases and J by 5 bases, with 17 bases left in between. There are 15 residues in the CDR3. In germline, CDR1 is SGHDN, CDR2 FVKESK. CDR3 loop: CASSRAQGSLETQYF. In nucleotides, the CDR3 is TGTGCCAGCAGCCGCGCCCAGGGATCCCTGGAGACCCAGTACTTC.

This clonotype was recorded a few times. The V call is TRBV27, the J call TRBJ2-1, with D uncertain. Trimming shortened V by 5 bases and J by 4 bases, and 15 bases separated the two germline ends. CDR3 length: 15 residues. The V gene's germline CDR1 is MNHEY and CDR2 SMNVEV (reference sequence). CDR3 protein: CASSSPVSLYNEQFF. As DNA, the CDR3 is TGTGCCAGCAGTAGTCCTGTGTCCTTATACAATGAGCAGTTCTTC.

This clonotype was observed a few times. J is TRBJ2-7 and V is TRBV20-1; 11 bases align to TRBD2. V was clipped by 5 bases and J by 2 bases; unmatched bases: 17. Germline loops: CDR1 DFQATT, CDR2 SNEGSKA (reference sequence). The CDR3 spans 18 residues. CDR3 amino acids: CSAEPWTSGLNKPYEQYF. In DNA, the CDR3 is TGCAGTGCTGAACCTTGGACTAGCGGGTTGAACAAACCCTACGAGCAGTACTTC.

Note on this clonotype: Being one base from a much bigger clone, this may be a read error. The chain links TRBV7-2 to TRBJ2-5; D is possibly TRBD2 (5 bases). V was clipped by 1 base and J by 5 bases, with 11 bases between them. The CDR3 is 14 residues long. Germline lookup yields CDR1 SGHTA and CDR2 FQGNSA. CDR3 DNA: TGTGCCAGCAGCTTAGGAAGGAGGAGGGAGACCCAGTACTTC. Protein: CASSLGRRRETQYF.

This clonotype has only a few counts. The chain carries TRBV24-1 and TRBJ2-1; TRBD2 matches at 14 bases. CDR1 KGHDR and CDR2 SFDVKD come from the germline V gene. The CDR3 extends over 17 amino acids. J lost 9 bases, V lost 3 bases, and 9 bases had no gene match. DNA for the CDR3: TGTGCCACCAGTGATCATGGACTAGCGGGAGGAGGGGCTGAGCAGTTCTTC. This encodes CATSDHGLAGGGAEQFF.

This sequence joins TRBV19 and TRBJ2-3; D uncertain. Per germline, CDR1 LNHDA and CDR2 SQIVND (reference sequence). Trimming left V 3 bases short and J 0 bases short, with 13 bases between. The CDR3 extends over 16 amino acids. CDR3 in DNA: TGTGCCAGTAGTATGGCCAGAACTATTAGCACAGATACGCAGTATTTT. Translating gives CASSMARTISTDTQYF.

For this clonotype: The DNA is left out, because the CDR3 cannot be placed on it with certainty; the CDR3 is given as TCRdb lists it. The CDR3 reads CSVGGGTNQPQHF. The chain recombines TRBV29-1 with TRBJ1-5; the table's D call, TRBD1, was not checked against the DNA. The CDR3 is made up of 13 amino acids, end residues included. Germline values: CDR1 SQVTM, CDR2 ANQGSEA.

This clonotype was seen a few times. V is TRBV29-1 and J is TRBJ2-1, with TRBD1 identical over 7 bases. The CDR3 is 12 amino acids. In germline, CDR1 is SQVTM, CDR2 ANQGSEA. J was trimmed by 8 bases and V by 6 bases; bases with no gene match: 7. In nucleotides, the CDR3 is TGCAGCGTAAACAGGGGAGTGGATGAGCAGTTCTTC. As protein: CSVNRGVDEQFF.

Worth noting for this clonotype: At one end, the junction sequence differs from germline, possibly due to a read error. The V call is TRBV25-1, the J call TRBJ2-7; D gene ambiguous. CDR3 length: 13 residues. The germline gives CDR1 MGHDK, CDR2 SYGVNS. The CDR3 sequence is CASSEHAYYEKYF. For the CDR3, the DNA is TGTGCCAGCAGTGAGCACGCGTACTACGAGAAGTACTTC.

The rearrangement links TRBV7-2 to TRBJ2-1; the match to TRBD2 covers 7 bases. CDR1 and CDR2 (germline): SGHTA, FQGNSA. This CDR3 is 13 amino acids long. The V gene end was trimmed by 5 bases and the J gene end by 9 bases; junction bases not matched to a gene: 7. CDR3 DNA sequence: TGTGCCAGCAGCCTACTGAGCGGGGTTGAGCAGTTCTTC. It specifies CASSLLSGVEQFF.

The rearrangement links TRBV4-2 to TRBJ2-1; weak D call: TRBD1 (5 bases). This CDR3 has 16 residues. The germline V gene has CDR1 LGHNA and CDR2 YNFKEQ. V was pared by 3 bases and J by 0 bases, with 12 bases between. In DNA, the CDR3 is TGTGCCAGCAGCCAGTCCGACAGTAGCTCCTACAATGAGCAGTTCTTC. Protein: CASSQSDSSSYNEQFF.

V gene TRBV30 combines with J gene TRBJ2-3; D possibly corresponds to TRBD1 (5 bases). Trimming removed 3 bases from V and 1 base from J, with 14 bases in between. The V gene's germline CDR1 is GTSNPN and CDR2 SVGIG (reference sequence). The CDR3 is 15 amino acids. CDR3 coding DNA: TGTGCCTGGAGCAGAATGGGGCATGGCACAGATACGCAGTATTTT. Protein sequence: CAWSRMGHGTDTQYF.

In its sample, this clonotype was seen a few times. J is TRBJ1-5 and V is TRBV6-5; a possible D gene is TRBD1 (6 bases). The CDR3 spans 14 residues. Trimming stripped 5 bases from V and 7 bases from J, with 15 bases between. Per the germline V gene, CDR1 is MNHEY and CDR2 is SVGAGI. The CDR3 sequence is CASSHGGAGQPQHF. CDR3 coding DNA: TGTGCCAGCAGTCACGGGGGGGCAGGCCAGCCCCAGCATTTT.

This clonotype was observed many times. The gene calls are TRBV6-5 and TRBJ2-7; perhaps TRBD2 as D (5 bases). The CDR3 has 14 amino acids. Trimming stripped 4 bases from V and 3 bases from J, with 13 bases between. The germline V gene encodes CDR1 MNHEY and CDR2 SVGAGI. Here the CDR3 DNA reads TGTGCCAGCAGTTCCCCCCGGGAAGGCTACGAGCAGTACTTC. Residues: CASSSPREGYEQYF.

The genes are TRBV3-1 and TRBJ2-5; no clear D. Trimming pared 1 base from V and 5 bases from J, leaving 11 bases between. This CDR3 spans 14 amino acids. From germline, CDR1 is LGHDT and CDR2 YNNKEL (reference sequence). For the CDR3, the DNA is TGTGCCAGCAGCCAAGTCCCCGAGGTGGAGACCCAGTACTTC. Translated, it gives CASSQVPEVETQYF.

In this sample, this clonotype turned up a few times. CDR3 bases: TGTGCCAGCAGCTTAGGACTAGCCACATCCAATGAGCAGTTCTTC. Translated: CASSLGLATSNEQFF. This chain links TRBV7-2 with TRBJ2-1; 7 bases fit TRBD2. Germline values: CDR1 SGHTA, CDR2 FQGNSA. CDR3 length equals 15 residues. After removal of 1 base from V and 6 bases from J, the junction contained 6 bases not matched to a gene.

At least ten counts were recorded for this clonotype. The chain combines TRBV29-1 with TRBJ2-3; D might be TRBD1 (6 bases). V was cut by 2 bases and J by 5 bases, with 11 bases left in between. This CDR3 spans 13 amino acids. Germline V lookup: CDR1 SQVTM, CDR2 ANQGSEA. CDR3 in amino acids: CSVESSGVDTQYF. CDR3 DNA: TGCAGCGTTGAAAGCTCAGGGGTAGATACGCAGTATTTT.

The chain couples TRBV3-1 to TRBJ2-5, with a possible D match to TRBD1 (6 bases). This CDR3 spans 16 amino acids. Between the trimmed V and J ends, which lost 2 bases and 1 base, there was a span of 14 bases. Germline values: CDR1 LGHDT, CDR2 YNNKEL (reference sequence). The CDR3 DNA follows: TGTGCCAGCAGCCAACCCGTGGGGGCAGCCCAAGAGACCCAGTACTTC. Its translation is CASSQPVGAAQETQYF.

A few counts support this clonotype. The chain joins TRBV20-1 to TRBJ2-3; possibly TRBD2 for D (6 bases). Germline assignment: CDR1 DFQATT and CDR2 SNEGSKA (reference sequence). V shed 5 bases and J shed 6 bases, with 21 bases lying between them. The CDR3 loop spans 15 amino acids. The CDR3 DNA reads as TGCAGTGCTGGGGGGTGGGTTTCCGGTGGGGATACGCAGTATTTT. The encoded protein is CSAGGWVSGGDTQYF.